This record looks at one T cell receptor beta chain sequence and its context. The table came from immunoSEQ multiplex PCR; TCRdb's copy has only in-frame clones and leaves some out. The table lists 65,000 to 90,000 clones, 85% to 95% of them singletons. These data belong to a study of T cell changes during pregnancy in multiple sclerosis. Deletions cut 0 bases from V and 7 bases from J, with 12 bases between. Germline V gene sequence: CDR1 SGHNT, CDR2 YYREEE (reference sequence). The CDR3 totals 14 residues. This sample comprised peripheral blood, obtained in the third trimester of pregnancy. The clonotype was recovered from a female donor in good health, enrolled as a control in a pregnancy study. The chain employs TRBV5-4 and TRBJ2-3, with D perhaps TRBD1 (6 bases). CDR3 residues: CASSLVAGDYTQYF. The CDR3 DNA follows: TGTGCCAGCAGCTTGGTCGCAGGGGATTATACGCAGTATTTT. The full variable domain, in which reference TRBV5-4 and TRBJ2-3 provide the parts outside the CDR3, is ETGVTQSPTHLIKTRGQQVTLRCSSQSGHNTVSWYQQALGQGPQFIFQYYREEENGRGNFPPRFSGLQFPNYSSELNVNALELDDSALYLCASSLVAGDYTQYFGPGTRLTVL.